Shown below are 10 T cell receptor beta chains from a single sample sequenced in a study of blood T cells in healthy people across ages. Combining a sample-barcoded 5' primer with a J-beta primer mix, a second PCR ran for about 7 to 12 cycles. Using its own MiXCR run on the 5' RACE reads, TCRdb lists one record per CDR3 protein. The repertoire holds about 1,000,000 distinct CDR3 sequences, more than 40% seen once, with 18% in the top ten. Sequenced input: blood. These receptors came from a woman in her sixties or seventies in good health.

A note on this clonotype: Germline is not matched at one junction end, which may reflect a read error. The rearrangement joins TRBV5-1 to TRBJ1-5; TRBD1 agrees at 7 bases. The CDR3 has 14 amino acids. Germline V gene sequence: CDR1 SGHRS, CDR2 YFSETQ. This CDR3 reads CAGSVEEGAQPQHF. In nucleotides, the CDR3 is TGCGCCGGCAGCGTGGAGGAGGGGGCTCAGCCCCAGCATTTT.

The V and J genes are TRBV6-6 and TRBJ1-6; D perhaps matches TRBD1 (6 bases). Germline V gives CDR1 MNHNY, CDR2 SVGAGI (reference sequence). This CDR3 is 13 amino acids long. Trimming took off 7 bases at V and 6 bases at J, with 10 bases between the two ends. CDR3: CASKGEANSPLHF. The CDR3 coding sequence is TGTGCCAGCAAGGGGGAAGCTAATTCACCCCTCCACTTT.

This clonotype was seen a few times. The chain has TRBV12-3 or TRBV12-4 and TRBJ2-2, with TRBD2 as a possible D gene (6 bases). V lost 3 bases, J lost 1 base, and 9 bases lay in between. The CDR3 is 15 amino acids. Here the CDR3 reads CASSLVAVNTGELFF. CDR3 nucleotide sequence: TGTGCCAGCAGTTTGGTAGCGGTGAACACCGGGGAGCTGTTTTTT.

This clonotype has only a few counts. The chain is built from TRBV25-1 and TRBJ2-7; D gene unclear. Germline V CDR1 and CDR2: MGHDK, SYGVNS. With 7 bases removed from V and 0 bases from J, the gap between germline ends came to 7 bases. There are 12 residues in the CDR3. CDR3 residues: CASMWVSYEQYF. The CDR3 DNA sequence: TGTGCCAGCATGTGGGTCTCCTACGAGCAGTACTTC.

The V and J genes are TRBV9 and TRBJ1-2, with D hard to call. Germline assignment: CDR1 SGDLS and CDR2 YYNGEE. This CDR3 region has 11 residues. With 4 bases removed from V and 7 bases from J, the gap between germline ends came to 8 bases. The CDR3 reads CASSPRGGYTF. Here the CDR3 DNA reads TGTGCCAGCAGCCCCCGGGGTGGCTACACCTTC.

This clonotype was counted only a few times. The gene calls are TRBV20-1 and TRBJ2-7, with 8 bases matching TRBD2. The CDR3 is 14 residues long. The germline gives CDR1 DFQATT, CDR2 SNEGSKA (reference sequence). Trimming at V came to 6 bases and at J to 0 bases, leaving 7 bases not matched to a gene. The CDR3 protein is CSASRSGGSYEQYF. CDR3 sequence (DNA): TGCAGTGCGAGCCGCAGCGGGGGCTCCTACGAGCAGTACTTC.

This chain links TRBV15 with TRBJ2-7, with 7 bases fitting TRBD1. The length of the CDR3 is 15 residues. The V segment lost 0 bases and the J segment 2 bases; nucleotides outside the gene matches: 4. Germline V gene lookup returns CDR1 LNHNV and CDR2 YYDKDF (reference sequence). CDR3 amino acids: CATSREGTAPYEQYF. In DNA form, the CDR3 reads TGTGCCACCAGCAGAGAGGGGACAGCACCCTACGAGCAGTACTTC.

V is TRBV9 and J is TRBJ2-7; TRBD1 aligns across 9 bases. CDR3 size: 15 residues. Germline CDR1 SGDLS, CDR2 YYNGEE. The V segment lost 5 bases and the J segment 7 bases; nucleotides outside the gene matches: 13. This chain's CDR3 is CASSTGGISYNEQYF. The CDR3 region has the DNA TGTGCCAGCAGTACAGGGGGCATTTCCTACAATGAGCAGTACTTC. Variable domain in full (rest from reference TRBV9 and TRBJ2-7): DSGVTQTPKHLITATGQRVTLRCSPRSGDLSVYWYQQSLDQGLQFLIQYYNGEERAKGNILERFSAQQFPDLHSELNLSSLELGDSALYFCASSTGGISYNEQYFGPGTRLTVT.

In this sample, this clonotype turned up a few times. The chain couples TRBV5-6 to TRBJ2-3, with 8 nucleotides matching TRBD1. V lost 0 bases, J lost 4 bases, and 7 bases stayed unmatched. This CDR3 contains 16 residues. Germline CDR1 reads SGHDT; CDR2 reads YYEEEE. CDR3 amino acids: CASSLGGGTGADTQYF. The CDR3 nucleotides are TGTGCCAGCAGCTTGGGTGGGGGGACAGGAGCAGATACGCAGTATTTT.

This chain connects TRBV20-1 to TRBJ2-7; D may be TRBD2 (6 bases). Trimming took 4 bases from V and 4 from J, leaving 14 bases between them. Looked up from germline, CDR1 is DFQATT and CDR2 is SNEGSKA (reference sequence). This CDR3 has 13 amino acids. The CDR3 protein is CSANGGDVYEQYF. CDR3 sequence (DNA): TGCAGTGCTAACGGGGGTGATGTATACGAGCAGTACTTC.